Reported below is one T cell receptor beta chain. The data originate from a study of cytomegalovirus exposure and HLA in healthy donors. The protocol was immunoSEQ multiplex PCR, while the TCRdb copy is restricted to in-frame clones and leaves out a portion. The sample lists 130,000 or so clones, roughly nine tenths occurring once. Germline values: CDR1 MNHEY, CDR2 SMNVEV (reference sequence). V gave up 6 bases and J gave up 4 bases; unmatched junction bases: 6. The CDR3 is 14 residues long. The sample taken for sequencing was PBMCs. The chain employs TRBV27 and TRBJ1-2, with TRBD1 identical over 9 bases. This clonotype was sampled from a man aged 30 to 45 in good health and CMV-seronegative. The CDR3 here is CASSLQGAGYGYTF. CDR3 nucleotide sequence: TGTGCCAGCAGCTTACAGGGGGCGGGCTATGGCTACACCTTC.